The 5 T cell receptor beta chains given below trace back to one sample, sequenced in a study of blood T cell repertoires in COVID-19. Libraries were prepared by immunoSEQ multiplex PCR; TCRdb keeps only in-frame clonotypes and omits some of them. The profile shows about 33,000 clones, nearly 90% of them singletons. The material sequenced was peripheral blood. The receptors were gathered from a human donor in a cohort sampled during active COVID-19.

This clone was seen a handful of times. V and J are TRBV3-1 (or the pseudogene TRBV3-2) and TRBJ2-7; possibly TRBD1 for D (6 bases). The CDR3 consists of 14 residues. Per germline, CDR1 LGHDT and CDR2 YNNKEL (reference sequence). V dropped 4 bases and J dropped 4 bases, with 14 bases sitting between them. The CDR3 region is CASSPDPGAYEQYF. CDR3 nucleotides: TGTGCCAGCAGCCCCGATCCAGGGGCGTACGAGCAGTACTTC.

A few counts support this clone. CDR3 protein: CASSPATGVPYEQYF. CDR3 DNA: TGTGCCAGCAGTCCCGCAACAGGGGTTCCCTACGAGCAGTACTTC. V gene TRBV28 combines with J gene TRBJ2-7, with 7 positions matching TRBD1. With 5 bases clipped from V and 2 bases from J, the junction kept 9 bases outside the gene matches. Germline assignment: CDR1 MDHEN and CDR2 SYDVKM. CDR3 size: 15 residues.

This clone was recorded only once. J is TRBJ1-1 and V is TRBV4-1, with 8 nucleotides matching TRBD1. The V and J ends lost 3 bases and 5 bases, in that order; junction bases with no gene match: 8. The CDR3 length is 15 residues. The V gene's germline CDR1 is MGHRA and CDR2 YSYEKL. The CDR3: CASSHLGQARTEAFF. Here the CDR3 DNA reads TGCGCCAGCAGCCACCTGGGACAGGCTCGGACTGAAGCTTTCTTT.

The rearrangement joins TRBV7-2 to TRBJ2-2, with D maybe TRBD2 (6 bases). V was clipped by 5 bases and J by 6 bases, with 16 bases between them. The CDR3 contains 15 residues. Germline CDR1 reads SGHTA; CDR2 reads FQGNSA. The CDR3 bases are TGTGCCAGCAGCAAAAGGAGGGGTTTCGCCGGGGAGCTGTTTTTT. It translates to CASSKRRGFAGELFF.

The chain employs TRBV29-1 and TRBJ2-3; TRBD1 might be the D (5 bases). The CDR3 has 15 residues. The germline V gene encodes CDR1 SQVTM and CDR2 ANQGSEA. V was pared by 0 bases and J by 1 base, with 11 bases between. CDR3 in DNA: TGCAGCGTTGAAGATCTGGACACCCGCACAGATACGCAGTATTTT. Amino acids: CSVEDLDTRTDTQYF.